What follows describes a single T cell receptor (beta chain). V gave up 7 bases and J gave up 3 bases, with 12 bases separating them. This CDR3 region has 13 residues. The germline V gene encodes CDR1 ENHRY and CDR2 SYGVKD. This record comes from a study of T cell changes during pregnancy in multiple sclerosis. Generated by immunoSEQ multiplex PCR, the TCRdb table keeps only in-frame clones and is missing some. Of about 79,000 clones in the sample, just over 90% were seen once. This clonotype was obtained from a female donor with multiple sclerosis, enrolled in a pregnancy study. The chain has TRBV10-3 and TRBJ1-1, with D possibly matching TRBD1 (6 bases). Here the sequenced sample was CD4+ T cells from peripheral blood mononuclear cells, taken in the second trimester of pregnancy. CDR3 nucleotide sequence: TGTGCCATCACTAGGGGGACCGACACTGAAGCTTTCTTT. Translated: CAITRGTDTEAFF.